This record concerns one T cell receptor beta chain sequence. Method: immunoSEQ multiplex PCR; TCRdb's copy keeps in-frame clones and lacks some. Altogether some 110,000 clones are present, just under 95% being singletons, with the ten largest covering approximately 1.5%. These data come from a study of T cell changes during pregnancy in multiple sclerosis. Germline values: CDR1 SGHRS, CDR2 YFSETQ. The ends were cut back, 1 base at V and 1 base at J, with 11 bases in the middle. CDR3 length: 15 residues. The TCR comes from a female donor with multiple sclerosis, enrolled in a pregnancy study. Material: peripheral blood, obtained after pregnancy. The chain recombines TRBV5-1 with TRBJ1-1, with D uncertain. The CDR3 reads CASSLSEVRNTEAFF. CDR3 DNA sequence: TGCGCCAGCAGCTTGAGTGAGGTAAGGAACACTGAAGCTTTCTTT.